Below, 21 T cell receptor beta chains from the same sample are listed, as sequenced in a study of blood T cells in healthy people across ages. A second roughly 6 to 12 cycle PCR used barcoded and J-beta primers. MiXCR, applied by TCRdb to the 5' RACE reads, yields one record per CDR3 protein. The data contain just over 1 million distinct CDR3 sequences, roughly 45% of them seen just once; the ten biggest clones take up under 20%. The sequencing sample was made of blood. The receptors originated from an older woman in good health.

The rearrangement uses TRBV29-1 and TRBJ2-4; possible D gene TRBD1, 5 bases. This CDR3 is built from 11 residues. CDR1 and CDR2 (germline): SQVTM, ANQGSEA. Trimming took off 7 bases at V and 11 bases at J, with 15 bases between the two ends. In DNA form, the CDR3 reads TGCAGCGGGAGAGATAGGGGTCTTCAGTACTTC. Amino acid sequence: CSGRDRGLQYF.

This rearrangement joins TRBV20-1 to TRBJ1-2; 7 positions agree with TRBD1. CDR3 length equals 14 residues. CDR1 is DFQATT, CDR2 SNEGSKA, per germline (reference sequence). The junction had 12 bases not matched to a gene; V was cut back by 4 bases and J by 7 bases. The CDR3 nucleotides are TGCAGTGCTACTAGAAGTAAGGGGGCGATTGGCTACACCTTC. This sequence encodes CSATRSKGAIGYTF.

This clonotype has ten or more counts. This chain connects TRBV29-1 to TRBJ1-2, with D hard to call. The CDR3 spans 14 residues. Germline V lookup: CDR1 SQVTM, CDR2 ANQGSEA. Deletions cut 0 bases from V and 2 bases from J, with 10 bases between. This chain's CDR3 is CSVEDRYRNYGYTF. For the CDR3, the DNA is TGCAGCGTTGAAGATCGATACCGAAACTATGGCTACACCTTC. Drawing the rest from reference TRBV29-1 and TRBJ1-2, the complete variable domain is SAVISQKPSRDICQRGTSLTIQCQVDSQVTMMFWYRQQPGQSLTLIATANQGSEATYESGFVIDKFPISRPNLTFSTLTVSNMSPEDSSIYLCSVEDRYRNYGYTFGSGTRLTVV.

This clonotype was seen many times. The chain links TRBV29-1 to TRBJ2-7; 8 bases match TRBD1. This CDR3 contains 12 residues. V dropped 4 bases and J dropped 4; count of bases not matched to a gene: 3. Germline V lookup: CDR1 SQVTM, CDR2 ANQGSEA. The CDR3 loop reads CSVARGQYEQYF. The CDR3 coding sequence is TGCAGCGTTGCCAGGGGGCAGTACGAGCAGTACTTC.

The chain uses TRBV6-5 and TRBJ2-7; 10 bases match TRBD2. CDR3 length: 16 residues. J lost 0 bases, V lost 5 bases, and 7 bases had no gene match. Germline CDR1 MNHEY, CDR2 SVGAGI. In nucleotides, the CDR3 is TGTGCCAGCAGTCGTATTAGCGGGAGGAACTCCTACGAGCAGTACTTC. Amino acid sequence: CASSRISGRNSYEQYF.

This clonotype was counted a single time. Compared with germline, one end of the junction differs, possibly owing to a read error. The V and J genes are TRBV6-1 and TRBJ2-3; TRBD2 matches 7 bases. From germline, CDR1 is MNHNS and CDR2 SASEGT. The CDR3 covers 15 residues. CDR3 amino acids: CASSEPTSPTDMQYF. CDR3 sequence (DNA): TGTGCCAGCAGTGAGCCGACTAGCCCCACAGATATGCAGTATTTT.

This clonotype was detected ten times or more. The chain carries TRBV5-1 and TRBJ2-6; no clear D gene. Germline V lookup: CDR1 SGHRS, CDR2 YFSETQ. CDR3 size: 15 residues. The V gene lost 1 base and the J gene lost 2 bases, with 7 bases spanning the gap. CDR3 bases: TGCGCCAGCAGCTTGTACGGAGCTGGGGCCAACGTCCTGACTTTC. Protein: CASSLYGAGANVLTF.

This chain connects TRBV5-1 to TRBJ2-7; 11 bases are a match to TRBD2. V was pared by 2 bases and J by 3 bases, with 7 bases of the junction left unmatched. The CDR3 length is 16 residues. Germline values: CDR1 SGHRS, CDR2 YFSETQ. The CDR3, as DNA: TGCGCCAGCAGCTTAGTTAGGACTAGCGGGTACTACGAGCAGTACTTC. Translated, it gives CASSLVRTSGYYEQYF.

This clonotype was counted a few times. This chain connects TRBV29-1 to TRBJ1-2, with TRBD1 as a possible D gene (6 bases). The ends were cut back, 4 bases at V and 0 bases at J, with 21 bases in the middle. Germline lookup yields CDR1 SQVTM and CDR2 ANQGSEA. There are 17 residues in the CDR3. The CDR3 sequence: CSVGGDRTTDTNYGYTF. The CDR3 DNA sequence: TGCAGCGTTGGAGGCGACAGGACCACAGACACTAACTATGGCTACACCTTC.

In regard to this clonotype: A read error may explain this, as a much larger clone is one base away. The rearrangement joins TRBV29-1 to TRBJ2-1, with a tentative D call TRBD2 (6 bases). V gave up 7 bases and J gave up 0 bases, with 13 bases separating them. This CDR3 has 14 residues. The germline V gene has CDR1 SQVTM and CDR2 ANQGSEA. CDR3 DNA: TGCAGCGAAGAGTGGGAGGACTCCTACAATGAGCAGTTCTTC. Protein sequence: CSEEWEDSYNEQFF.

This clonotype was seen only a few times. The CDR3, as DNA: TGTGCCAGCAGTTCCCGCGGGGAGCTGTTTTTT. Amino acids: CASSSRGELFF. This sequence joins TRBV12-3 or TRBV12-4 and TRBJ2-2, with D unresolved. Trimming shortened V by 4 bases and J by 7 bases, and 4 bases separated the two germline ends. The CDR3 loop spans 11 amino acids.

The rearrangement uses TRBV20-1 and TRBJ2-5; TRBD1 or TRBD2 may be the D gene (6 bases each). Germline CDR1 is DFQATT and CDR2 is SNEGSKA (reference sequence). This CDR3 is built from 14 residues. V was trimmed by 5 bases and J by 3 bases, leaving 16 bases between them. CDR3 coding DNA: TGCAGTGCTGCGGGACACAAGGGAAAAGAGACCCAGTACTTC. Encoded protein: CSAAGHKGKETQYF.

Only a few counts were recorded for this clonotype. V is TRBV20-1 and J is TRBJ2-7, with TRBD1 matching 7 bases. Looked up from germline, CDR1 is DFQATT and CDR2 is SNEGSKA (reference sequence). This CDR3 spans 15 amino acids. V was clipped by 0 bases and J by 2 bases; unmatched bases: 7. The chain's CDR3 is CSARDRQGPTYEQYF. CDR3 coding DNA: TGCAGTGCTAGAGATAGACAGGGCCCAACCTACGAGCAGTACTTC.

The genes are TRBV10-3 and TRBJ2-3; no definite D call. Trimming removed 0 bases from V and 3 bases from J, with 7 bases in between. The CDR3 is made up of 14 amino acids. CDR1 and CDR2 (germline): ENHRY, SYGVKD. In DNA, the CDR3 is TGTGCCATCAGTGAGTCGGTCAAGACAGATACGCAGTATTTT. Encoded protein: CAISESVKTDTQYF.

On this clonotype: One junction end disagrees with the germline gene, perhaps due to a read error. This chain links TRBV7-9 with TRBJ2-1, with 12 bases aligning to TRBD2. The DNA matches TRBJ2-7 better at its end, which makes the J call doubtful. Germline V gene lookup returns CDR1 SEHNR and CDR2 FQNEAQ (reference sequence). The CDR3 runs to 19 residues. CDR3 region: CASSLAGGSRKSSYNEQYF. The DNA of the CDR3 is TGTGCCAGCAGCCTAGCGGGAGGGAGCCGTAAAAGCTCCTACAATGAGCAGTACTTC.

The chain joins TRBV12-3 or TRBV12-4 to TRBJ2-1; 7 bases line up with TRBD2. The closer fit of TRBJ2-7 to the DNA end suggests the J call may be wrong. The CDR3 extends over 18 amino acids. The CDR3 coding sequence is TGTGCCAGCAGTCCCCGGACTAGTGGGAGGGTATCCTACAATGAGCAGTACTTC. Translation: CASSPRTSGRVSYNEQYF.

In its sample, this clonotype was seen a few times. The chain employs TRBV5-8 and TRBJ2-4, with D unresolved. The last part of the DNA fits TRBJ2-7 better; the J call may be wrong. The CDR3 has 15 amino acids. CDR1 SGHTS and CDR2 YDEGEE come from the germline V gene. Here the CDR3 reads CASSFWARSSNEQYF. CDR3 bases: TGTGCCAGCAGCTTTTGGGCAAGATCTTCGAACGAGCAGTACTTC.

The table lists this clonotype with a count of one. The chain links TRBV20-1 to TRBJ1-2; TRBD1 aligns across 8 bases. V dropped 5 bases and J dropped 7; count of bases not matched to a gene: 3. This CDR3 comprises 11 residues. Germline CDR1 DFQATT, CDR2 SNEGSKA (reference sequence). The CDR3 is CSAYRGTGYTF. The CDR3 DNA follows: TGCAGTGCTTACAGGGGGACTGGCTACACCTTC.

The V gene is TRBV6-6, the J gene TRBJ2-1; 8 nucleotides align to TRBD2. The V and J ends lost 11 bases and 4 bases, in that order; junction bases with no gene match: 13. Germline CDR1 reads MNHNY; CDR2 reads SVGAGI (reference sequence). CDR3 length: 15 residues. The CDR3 nucleotides are TGTGCCGCAGGGACCCAGCGGGAGAGTTACAATGAGCAGTTCTTC. Its protein is CAAGTQRESYNEQFF.

A remark on this clonotype: The junction departs from germline at one end; a sequencing error may be responsible. This CDR3 reads CTSSLSGNNYNEQFF. The CDR3 bases are TGTACCAGCAGTTTATCGGGGAATAACTACAATGAGCAGTTCTTC. The chain couples TRBV27 to TRBJ2-1, with D perhaps matching TRBD2 (5 bases). Germline CDR1 and CDR2: MNHEY and SMNVEV (reference sequence). The CDR3 sequence is 15 residues long.

The chain recombines TRBV20-1 with TRBJ1-1; 8 positions agree with TRBD1. V dropped 5 bases and J dropped 1; count of bases not matched to a gene: 9. Looked up from germline, CDR1 is DFQATT and CDR2 is SNEGSKA (reference sequence). This CDR3 is 15 amino acids long. The CDR3 coding sequence is TGCAGTGCTCCGTCCAGGGGGCTTCCGAACACTGAAGCTTTCTTT. Translating it yields CSAPSRGLPNTEAFF.